This T cell receptor (beta chain) was captured in a study of cytomegalovirus exposure and HLA in healthy donors. Study results and caveats: Both high specificity and high sensitivity reportedly marked the classifier's diagnosis of cytomegalovirus status. The only immune exposure information that was available was CMV serostatus. A later analysis by the authors found several of the most significant clusters apparently linked to common viral pathogens.

Concerning this clone itself: Its target is unknown.

The PCR ran on 60 Vbeta and 13 Jbeta primers. This table comes from immunoSEQ multiplex PCR, and its TCRdb copy is limited to in-frame clones, with some not included. The sample consists of roughly 200,000 clones, approximately 83% of them appearing once. Germline CDR1 and CDR2: SEHNR and FQNEAQ (reference sequence). The CDR3 is 14 amino acids. Trimming left V 2 bases short and J 4 bases short, with 9 bases between. The V and J genes are TRBV7-9 and TRBJ2-1, with D perhaps TRBD2 (5 bases). The clonotype was recovered from a boy aged 2 to 9 in good health and CMV-seronegative. The specimen was PBMCs. Here the CDR3 reads CASSLSSAYNEQFF. In nucleotides, the CDR3 is TGTGCCAGCAGCTTAAGTAGCGCTTACAATGAGCAGTTCTTC.